The 27 T cell receptor beta chains listed next were all sequenced from one sample in a study of vaccination and CD4 T cells after COVID-19. The Oncomine TCR Beta short-read assay sequenced DNA from cultured CD4+ T cells. TCRdb used MiXCR to reprocess the PCR reads, holding one entry per CDR3 protein. Of about 13,000 distinct CDR3 sequences listed, about two fifths are singletons. These TCRs are of unknown antigen specificity. Treatment reported: roughly ten-day PBMC culture with coronavirus spike peptide pools or control peptides (ViraFEST assay). The sequenced sample consisted of CD4+ T cells from blood, cultured in vitro. All receptors come from a human donor who had recovered from COVID-19.

This clonotype has a single count. The CDR3 DNA follows: TGCAGTGCTAGAGATTTAGAGTTGTACACAGATACGCAGTATTTT. Translating it yields CSARDLELYTDTQYF. The chain links TRBV20-1 to TRBJ2-3; D not resolved. CDR3 size: 15 residues. From germline, CDR1 is DFQATT and CDR2 SNEGSKA (reference sequence). V lost 0 bases and J 2 bases, leaving 12 bases between the germline ends.

The gene calls are TRBV4-3 and TRBJ2-2, with 9 bases fitting TRBD2. This CDR3 comprises 19 residues. Trimming took 0 bases from V and 1 from J; bases not matched to a gene: 9. Per the germline V gene, CDR1 is LGHNA and CDR2 is YSLEER. The CDR3 sequence: CASSQDLASGTRNTGELFF. CDR3 DNA sequence: TGCGCCAGCAGCCAAGATTTGGCTAGCGGGACACGGAACACCGGGGAGCTGTTTTTT.

In this sample, this clonotype turned up a few times. The chain has TRBV12-3 or TRBV12-4 and TRBJ1-2; D not resolved. The germline V and J ends were trimmed by 7 bases and 4 bases, with 7 bases remaining between them. The CDR3 is 11 amino acids. CDR3 amino acids: CASMRGYGYTF. The CDR3 bases are TGTGCCAGCATGCGGGGCTATGGCTACACCTTC.

The V gene is TRBV24-1, the J gene TRBJ2-5; no definite D call. V dropped 9 bases and J dropped 4 bases, with 8 bases sitting between them. The CDR3 has 11 amino acids. Germline V gives CDR1 KGHDR, CDR2 SFDVKD. The CDR3 sequence is CATSKGETQYF. In nucleotides, the CDR3 is TGTGCCACCTCGAAGGGAGAGACCCAGTACTTC.

The chain is built from TRBV27 and TRBJ2-5; 9 nucleotides align to TRBD1. This CDR3 is built from 15 residues. CDR1 is MNHEY and CDR2 is SMNVEV in the germline V gene (reference sequence). The V and J ends lost 4 bases and 9 bases, in that order; junction bases with no gene match: 12. The CDR3 spells CASSSYRGRREAQYF. The CDR3 coding sequence is TGTGCCAGCAGTTCCTACAGGGGGCGCAGGGAGGCCCAGTACTTC.

This clonotype was picked up a small number of times. This chain links TRBV7-2 with TRBJ1-5; 7 positions agree with TRBD1. The CDR3 extends over 15 amino acids. V lost 5 bases, J lost 4 bases, and 8 bases stayed unmatched. The germline CDR1 and CDR2 sequences are SGHTA and FQGNSA. CDR3 protein: CASSQSTGRNQPQHF. CDR3 in DNA: TGTGCCAGCAGCCAGTCGACAGGGCGAAATCAGCCCCAGCATTTT. Combining the CDR3 with reference TRBV7-2 and TRBJ1-5 gives the whole variable domain GAGVSQSPSNKVTEKGKDVELRCDPISGHTALYWYRQSLGQGLEFLIYFQGNSAPDKSGLPSDRFSAERTGGSVSTLTIQRTQQEDSAVYLCASSQSTGRNQPQHFGDGTRLSIL.

V usage is TRBV20-1 and J usage is TRBJ2-4, with TRBD1 matching 7 bases. After removal of 4 bases from V and 6 bases from J, the junction contained 3 bases not matched to a gene. The CDR3 runs 12 residues. Looked up from germline, CDR1 is DFQATT and CDR2 is SNEGSKA (reference sequence). The DNA of the CDR3 is TGCAGTGCTAAGGGGGCGGGAAACATTCAGTACTTC. It encodes CSAKGAGNIQYF.

The chain uses TRBV7-9 and TRBJ2-1; TRBD2 aligns across 13 bases. This CDR3 is built from 14 residues. Losses at the gene ends were 5 bases for V and 11 bases for J; bases not matched to a gene: 6. Germline V lookup: CDR1 SEHNR, CDR2 FQNEAQ (reference sequence). CDR3 sequence (DNA): TGTGCCAGCAGCGCGGGACTAGCGGGAATACAGCAGTTCTTC. Translation: CASSAGLAGIQQFF.

The chain recombines TRBV7-2 with TRBJ2-2; D might be TRBD1 (5 bases). V lost 4 bases and J lost 1, with 10 bases in between. The CDR3 runs 15 residues. CDR1 is SGHTA, CDR2 FQGNSA, per germline. The CDR3 DNA sequence: TGTGCCAGCAGCTCCACCGGACAGAACACCGGGGAGCTGTTTTTT. This encodes CASSSTGQNTGELFF.

This rearrangement joins TRBV30 to TRBJ2-1; possible D gene TRBD1, 6 bases. V lost 5 bases, J lost 1 base, and 12 bases lay in between. Looked up from germline, CDR1 is GTSNPN and CDR2 is SVGIG (reference sequence). The length of the CDR3 is 14 residues. DNA of the CDR3: TGTGCCTGGGATACAGGGTCGTCCTACAATGAGCAGTTCTTC. It translates to CAWDTGSSYNEQFF.

The V call is TRBV7-6, the J call TRBJ1-4; D unclear. CDR1 and CDR2 from the germline V gene are SGHVS and FNYEAQ. The V gene lost 4 bases and the J gene lost 0 bases, with 12 bases spanning the gap. The CDR3 spans 16 residues. The CDR3 nucleotides read TGTGCCAGCAGCTCACAAGTACAAACAACTAATGAAAAACTGTTTTTT. Translated: CASSSQVQTTNEKLFF.

The chain has TRBV7-8 and TRBJ2-7; no definite D call. V shed 6 bases and J shed 6 bases, with 12 bases lying between them. Germline V CDR1 and CDR2: SGHVS, FQNEAQ. The CDR3 is made up of 12 amino acids. CDR3 in amino acids: CASRATGSEQYF. CDR3 nucleotides: TGTGCCAGCAGGGCTACTGGAAGCGAGCAGTACTTC.

This clonotype was counted between two and nine times. The rearrangement joins TRBV30 to TRBJ1-1; 7 nucleotides agree with TRBD1. After removal of 0 bases from V and 5 bases from J, the junction contained 3 bases not matched to a gene. CDR3 length: 13 amino acids. From germline, CDR1 is GTSNPN and CDR2 SVGIG (reference sequence). The CDR3 reads CAWSVAGGTEAFF. CDR3 bases: TGTGCCTGGAGTGTAGCAGGGGGGACTGAAGCTTTCTTT.

This sequence joins TRBV6-1 and TRBJ2-3; the D is unclear. Germline assignment: CDR1 MNHNS and CDR2 SASEGT. The V end lost 7 bases, the J end lost 4 bases, and 15 bases lay between the germline ends. The CDR3 runs 14 residues. CDR3 nucleotide sequence: TGTGCCAGCAAGAAGAATGAGCACCCAGATACGCAGTATTTT. Translated, it gives CASKKNEHPDTQYF.

This clonotype has more than one count but fewer than ten. The chain has TRBV20-1 and TRBJ2-3, with 10 bases fitting TRBD2. V was pared by 5 bases and J by 6 bases, with 14 bases of the junction left unmatched. This CDR3 has 16 amino acids. Germline V gene data show CDR1 as DFQATT and CDR2 as SNEGSKA (reference sequence). Here the CDR3 reads CSASPILAGEQDTQYF. The CDR3 region has the DNA TGCAGTGCTTCTCCGATTCTAGCGGGAGAACAGGATACGCAGTATTTT.

This clonotype showed up just a few times. This rearrangement joins TRBV7-9 to TRBJ2-2; no clear D gene. The CDR3 totals 14 residues. Between the trimmed V and J ends, which lost 8 bases and 0 bases, there was a span of 10 bases. CDR1 is SEHNR, CDR2 FQNEAQ, per germline (reference sequence). As DNA, the CDR3 is TGTGCCAGCCGGCGATCCGCGAACACCGGGGAGCTGTTTTTT. Protein sequence: CASRRSANTGELFF.

The genes are TRBV19 and TRBJ1-5; no definite D call. Germline assignment: CDR1 LNHDA and CDR2 SQIVND (reference sequence). Trimming shortened V by 5 bases and J by 0 bases, and 14 bases separated the two germline ends. The CDR3 length is 16 residues. The CDR3 DNA reads as TGTGCCAGTAGTTCTTCATACCGCTATAGCAATCAGCCCCAGCATTTT. Amino acids: CASSSSYRYSNQPQHF.

J is TRBJ1-1 and V is TRBV10-3; D is perhaps TRBD1 (6 bases). The germline V gene has CDR1 ENHRY and CDR2 SYGVKD. This CDR3 spans 15 amino acids. V was clipped by 5 bases and J by 6 bases, with 19 bases between them. CDR3 loop: CAISQEQGRRSEAFF. The CDR3 DNA sequence: TGTGCCATCAGTCAGGAACAGGGACGGCGTTCTGAAGCTTTCTTT.

V is TRBV6-2 or TRBV6-3 and J is TRBJ2-5; the match to TRBD1 covers 12 bases. J lost 2 bases, V lost 10 bases, and 8 bases had no gene match. This CDR3 spans 15 amino acids. Germline V CDR1 and CDR2: MNHEY, SVGEGT. CDR3 DNA: TGTGCCACCCGGGACAGGGGGCGAGGGCAAGAGACCCAGTACTTC. This sequence encodes CATRDRGRGQETQYF.

The CDR3 region has the DNA TGTGCCAGTAGGGCAGGGGCATCCTACGAGCAGTACTTC. This codes for CASRAGASYEQYF. The chain carries TRBV19 and TRBJ2-7, with D possibly matching TRBD1 (6 bases). The V and J ends lost 6 bases and 1 base respectively, with 10 bases between them. From germline, CDR1 is LNHDA and CDR2 SQIVND (reference sequence). The CDR3 totals 13 residues. Drawing the rest from reference TRBV19 and TRBJ2-7, the complete variable domain is DGGITQSPKYLFRKEGQNVTLSCEQNLNHDAMYWYRQDPGQGLRLIYYSQIVNDFQKGDIAEGYSVSREKKESFPLTVTSAQKNPTAFYLCASRAGASYEQYFGPGTRLTVT.

The V gene is TRBV7-3, the J gene TRBJ1-1, with 10 positions matching TRBD1. The CDR3 length is 15 residues. V shed 5 bases, J shed 3 bases, and the junction held 6 bases outside the gene matches. Germline V CDR1 and CDR2: SGHTA, FQGTGA. In DNA, the CDR3 is TGTGCCAGCAGCCTCGGACAGGGGGGAGACACTGAAGCTTTCTTT. Translation gives CASSLGQGGDTEAFF.

Only a few counts were recorded for this clonotype. The genes are TRBV20-1 and TRBJ1-3; D unclear. The V and J ends lost 2 bases and 3 bases respectively, with 14 bases between them. This CDR3 contains 15 residues. CDR1 is DFQATT, CDR2 SNEGSKA, per germline (reference sequence). CDR3 bases: TGCAGTGCTAGATCCTCAAAGGGAGGTGGAAACACCATATATTTT. Amino acids: CSARSSKGGGNTIYF.

In this sample, this clonotype turned up a few times. The rearrangement links TRBV27 to TRBJ1-2; D is uncertain. The CDR3 runs to 14 residues. Germline loops: CDR1 MNHEY, CDR2 SMNVEV (reference sequence). V lost 0 bases to trimming and J lost 3 bases, with 8 bases between them. CDR3 coding DNA: TGTGCCAGCAGTTTATCGCCCGGGGACTATGGCTACACCTTC. Encoded protein: CASSLSPGDYGYTF.

Here the CDR3 DNA reads TGTGCCAGCAGACCCGGGACAGGAGGCCTGAAGGGTAATTCACCCCTCCACTTT. Protein: CASRPGTGGLKGNSPLHF. The V and J genes are TRBV6-1 and TRBJ1-6; 8 bases map to TRBD1. Trimming at V came to 6 bases and at J to 6 bases, leaving 16 bases not matched to a gene. The CDR3 extends over 18 amino acids. Looked up from germline, CDR1 is MNHNS and CDR2 is SASEGT.

The CDR3 DNA follows: TGTGCCAGCAGCTCCGGACGCACCTCTGGGGCCAACGTCCTGACTTTC. Amino acid sequence: CASSSGRTSGANVLTF. This chain joins TRBV11-3 and TRBJ2-6, with D uncertain. With 4 bases removed from V and 0 bases from J, the gap between germline ends came to 10 bases. Germline CDR1 and CDR2: SGHNT and YENEEA. CDR3 size: 16 residues.

This clonotype has only a few counts. The chain carries TRBV28 and TRBJ1-6, with D possibly TRBD1 on 5 matching bases. CDR1 and CDR2 (germline): MDHEN, SYDVKM. CDR3 size: 14 residues. Between the trimmed V and J ends, which lost 2 bases and 5 bases, there was a span of 7 bases. Here the CDR3 DNA reads TGTGCCAGCAGTTTAATAGGGGATAATTCACCCCTCCACTTT. It yields the protein CASSLIGDNSPLHF.

V usage is TRBV7-2 and J usage is TRBJ1-1; weak D call: TRBD1 (6 bases). The germline V and J ends were trimmed by 5 bases and 3 bases, with 13 bases remaining between them. The germline V gene has CDR1 SGHTA and CDR2 FQGNSA. This CDR3 is built from 14 residues. CDR3 in amino acids: CASSQATGYTEAFF. The CDR3 region has the DNA TGTGCCAGCAGCCAAGCTACAGGGTACACTGAAGCTTTCTTT. The entire variable domain, with the rest obtained from reference TRBV7-2 and TRBJ1-1, is as follows: GAGVSQSPSNKVTEKGKDVELRCDPISGHTALYWYRQSLGQGLEFLIYFQGNSAPDKSGLPSDRFSAERTGGSVSTLTIQRTQQEDSAVYLCASSQATGYTEAFFGQGTRLTVV.